The next 13 T cell receptor beta chains were all read from a single sample in a study of blood T cell repertoires in COVID-19. Clones were sequenced by immunoSEQ multiplex PCR, and TCRdb holds only the in-frame ones, with some missing. The repertoire holds over 150,000 clones, with about four fifths as singletons. The material sequenced was peripheral blood. These receptor sequences come from a woman in her 70s with COVID-19, enrolled during active disease.

CDR3 in amino acids: CASLGGGRNQPQHF. In DNA, the CDR3 is TGTGCCAGCCTCGGTGGAGGCAGAAATCAGCCCCAGCATTTT. This chain connects TRBV28 to TRBJ1-5; D remains ambiguous. This CDR3 has 14 residues. The germline CDR1 and CDR2 sequences are MDHEN and SYDVKM. Deletions cut 8 bases from V and 4 bases from J, with 15 bases between.

The chain carries TRBV19 and TRBJ2-7; the match to TRBD1 covers 7 bases. Germline V gene sequence: CDR1 LNHDA, CDR2 SQIVND (reference sequence). The V and J ends lost 4 bases and 2 bases, in that order; junction bases with no gene match: 11. The CDR3 sequence is 16 residues long. CDR3 in amino acids: CASSTTGSEYPYEQYF. The CDR3 DNA is TGTGCCAGTAGTACGACAGGGAGCGAATACCCCTACGAGCAGTACTTC.

The chain links TRBV7-2 to TRBJ1-2; 7 positions agree with TRBD1. Germline assignment: CDR1 SGHTA and CDR2 FQGNSA. This CDR3 is built from 14 residues. V was clipped by 0 bases and J by 5 bases; unmatched bases: 3. The CDR3 DNA follows: TGTGCCAGCAGCTTAGCGGGACAGATATATGGCTACACCTTC. Translation gives CASSLAGQIYGYTF.

This clone was counted only a few times. The chain recombines TRBV29-1 with TRBJ1-1, with D possibly TRBD1 on 6 matching bases. The length of the CDR3 is 13 residues. Germline CDR1 reads SQVTM; CDR2 reads ANQGSEA. V was clipped by 7 bases and J by 5 bases, with 17 bases between them. The CDR3 DNA reads TGCAGCGCCCTACCAGGGGATAGGACTGAAGCTTTCTTT. Translating gives CSALPGDRTEAFF.

CDR3 protein: CASSPGQEKSNYGYTF. The CDR3 bases are TGTGCCAGCAGCCCAGGACAGGAGAAATCTAACTATGGCTACACCTTC. V is TRBV7-9 and J is TRBJ1-2; 7 bases line up with TRBD1. Trimming removed 5 bases from V and 0 bases from J; junction bases left unmatched: 9. Germline V gene sequence: CDR1 SEHNR, CDR2 FQNEAQ (reference sequence). The CDR3 is made up of 16 amino acids.

The gene calls are TRBV12-3 or TRBV12-4 and TRBJ1-1; perhaps TRBD1 as D (6 bases). V lost 2 bases and J lost 7, with 11 bases in between. The CDR3 covers 13 residues. CDR3 nucleotide sequence: TGTGCCAGCAGTTTATCCAAGGACAGTGAAGCTTTCTTT. This encodes CASSLSKDSEAFF.

The chain employs TRBV18 and TRBJ1-2; TRBD1 agrees at 10 bases. From germline, CDR1 is KGHSH and CDR2 LQKENI. CDR3 length: 15 residues. V lost 3 bases to trimming and J lost 0 bases; unmatched junction nucleotides: 1. Here the CDR3 DNA reads TGTGCCAGCTCACCCGGACAGGGGGCTAACTATGGCTACACCTTC. Translating gives CASSPGQGANYGYTF.

This clone has just one count. CDR3 region: CASSRRDTGELFF. The CDR3 nucleotides read TGCGCCAGCAGCCGGCGGGACACCGGGGAGCTGTTTTTT. J is TRBJ2-2 and V is TRBV5-1, with a tentative D call TRBD2 (5 bases). V was pared by 4 bases and J by 3 bases, with 7 bases between. The CDR3 runs 13 residues. The germline V gene has CDR1 SGHRS and CDR2 YFSETQ.

This chain joins TRBV2 and TRBJ1-2; D possibly corresponds to TRBD1 (5 bases). Deletions cut 5 bases from V and 0 bases from J, with 7 bases between. The CDR3 runs to 13 residues. The germline V gene encodes CDR1 SNHLY and CDR2 FYNNEI. CDR3 sequence: CASSSTANYGYTF. CDR3 sequence (DNA): TGTGCCAGCAGTTCGACAGCTAACTATGGCTACACCTTC.

The count of this clone is one. V gene TRBV5-4 combines with J gene TRBJ1-1; D ambiguous. This CDR3 region has 13 residues. Per germline, CDR1 SGHNT and CDR2 YYREEE (reference sequence). Trimming stripped 1 base from V and 1 base from J, with 5 bases between. CDR3 residues: CASSLRENTEAFF. The CDR3 region has the DNA TGTGCCAGCAGCTTGAGAGAGAACACTGAAGCTTTCTTT.

The chain uses TRBV28 and TRBJ1-1, with a tentative D call TRBD1 (5 bases). Germline-derived CDR1 and CDR2 are MDHEN and SYDVKM. The CDR3 length is 15 residues. V gave up 5 bases and J gave up 4 bases, with 17 bases separating them. This CDR3 reads CASSHGGGGSTEAFF. DNA of the CDR3: TGTGCCAGCAGTCACGGGGGTGGTGGATCCACTGAAGCTTTCTTT.

This clone has just one count. As DNA, the CDR3 is TGTGCCAGCAGATTGGGACAGGGGAATTCACCCCTCCACTTT. It encodes CASRLGQGNSPLHF. The chain carries TRBV28 and TRBJ1-6, with TRBD1 matching over 10 bases. The CDR3 sequence is 14 residues long. With 6 bases clipped from V and 7 bases from J, the junction kept 3 bases outside the gene matches. Germline assignment: CDR1 MDHEN and CDR2 SYDVKM.

This sequence joins TRBV6-5 and TRBJ2-7, with TRBD2 matching over 7 bases. Per germline, CDR1 MNHEY and CDR2 SVGAGI. The CDR3 spans 12 residues. With 10 bases clipped from V and 0 bases from J, the junction kept 3 bases outside the gene matches. The CDR3 here is CATTSVSYEQYF. In DNA form, the CDR3 reads TGTGCCACCACTAGCGTCTCCTACGAGCAGTACTTC.